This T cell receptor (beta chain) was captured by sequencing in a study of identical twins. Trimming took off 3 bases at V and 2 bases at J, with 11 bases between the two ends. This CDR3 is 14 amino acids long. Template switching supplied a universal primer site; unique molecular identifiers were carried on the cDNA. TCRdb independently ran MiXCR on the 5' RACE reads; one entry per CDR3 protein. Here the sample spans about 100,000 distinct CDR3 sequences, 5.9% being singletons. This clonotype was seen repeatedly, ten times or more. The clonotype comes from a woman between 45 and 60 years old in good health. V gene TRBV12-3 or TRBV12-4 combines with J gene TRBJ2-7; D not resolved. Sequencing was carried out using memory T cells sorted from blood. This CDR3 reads CASSLLYRPYEQYF. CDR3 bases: TGTGCCAGCAGTTTGTTATACAGACCCTACGAGCAGTACTTC.